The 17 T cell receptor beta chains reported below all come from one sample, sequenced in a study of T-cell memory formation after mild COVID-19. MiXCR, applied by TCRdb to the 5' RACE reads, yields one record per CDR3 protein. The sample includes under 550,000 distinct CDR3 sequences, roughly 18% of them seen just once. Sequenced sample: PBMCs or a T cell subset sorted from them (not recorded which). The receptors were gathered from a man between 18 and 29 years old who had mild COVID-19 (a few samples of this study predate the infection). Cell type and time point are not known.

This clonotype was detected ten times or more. CDR3 residues: CASSPDGAWRGYTF. For the CDR3, the DNA is TGTGCCAGCAGCCCAGACGGGGCTTGGAGGGGCTACACCTTC. The chain is built from TRBV7-9 and TRBJ1-2; D possibly corresponds to TRBD1 (5 bases). The CDR3 extends over 14 amino acids. V was pared by 5 bases and J by 8 bases, with 18 bases between. In germline, CDR1 is SEHNR, CDR2 FQNEAQ (reference sequence).

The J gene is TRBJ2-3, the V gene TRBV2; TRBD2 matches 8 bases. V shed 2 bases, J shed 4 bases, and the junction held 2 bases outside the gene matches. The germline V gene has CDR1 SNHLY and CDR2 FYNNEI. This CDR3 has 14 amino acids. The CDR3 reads CASSESSGADTQYF. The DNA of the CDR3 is TGTGCCAGCAGTGAAAGTAGCGGGGCAGATACGCAGTATTTT.

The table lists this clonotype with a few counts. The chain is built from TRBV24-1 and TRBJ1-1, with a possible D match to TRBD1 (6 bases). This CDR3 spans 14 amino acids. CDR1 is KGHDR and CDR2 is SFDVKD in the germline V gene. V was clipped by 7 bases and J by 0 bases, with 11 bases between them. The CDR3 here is CATRAGVMNTEAFF. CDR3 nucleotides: TGTGCCACCAGGGCAGGGGTAATGAACACTGAAGCTTTCTTT.

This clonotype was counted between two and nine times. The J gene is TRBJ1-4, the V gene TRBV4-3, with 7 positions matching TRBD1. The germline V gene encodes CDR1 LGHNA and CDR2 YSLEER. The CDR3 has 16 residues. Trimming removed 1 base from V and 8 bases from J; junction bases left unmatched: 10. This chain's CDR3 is CASSQVVSRTGEKLFF. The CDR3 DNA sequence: TGCGCCAGCAGCCAAGTAGTCTCCAGGACAGGCGAAAAACTGTTTTTT.

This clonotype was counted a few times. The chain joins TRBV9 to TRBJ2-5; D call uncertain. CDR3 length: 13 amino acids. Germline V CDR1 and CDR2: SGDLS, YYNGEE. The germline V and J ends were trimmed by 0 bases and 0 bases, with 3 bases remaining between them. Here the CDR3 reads CASSVGYQETQYF. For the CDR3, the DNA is TGTGCCAGCAGCGTAGGGTACCAAGAGACCCAGTACTTC.

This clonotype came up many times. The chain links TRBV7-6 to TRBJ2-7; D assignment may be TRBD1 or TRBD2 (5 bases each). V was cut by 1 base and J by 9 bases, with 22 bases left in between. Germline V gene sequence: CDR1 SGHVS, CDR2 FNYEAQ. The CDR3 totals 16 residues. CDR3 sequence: CASSLVGTDDLRGQYF. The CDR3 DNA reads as TGTGCCAGCAGCTTAGTGGGGACGGACGATCTACGAGGGCAGTACTTC.

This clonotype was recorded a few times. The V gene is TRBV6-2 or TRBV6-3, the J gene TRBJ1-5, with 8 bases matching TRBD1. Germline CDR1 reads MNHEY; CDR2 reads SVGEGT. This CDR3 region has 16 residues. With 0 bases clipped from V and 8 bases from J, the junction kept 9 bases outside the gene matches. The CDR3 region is CASSYSLRTGREPQHF. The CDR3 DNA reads TGTGCCAGCAGTTACTCCCTTCGGACAGGGAGGGAGCCCCAGCATTTT.

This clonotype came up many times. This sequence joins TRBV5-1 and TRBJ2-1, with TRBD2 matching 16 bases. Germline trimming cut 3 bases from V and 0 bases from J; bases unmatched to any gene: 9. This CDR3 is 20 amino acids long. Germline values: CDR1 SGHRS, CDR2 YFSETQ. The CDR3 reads CASSWGLAGGLKSSYNEQFF. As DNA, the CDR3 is TGCGCCAGCAGCTGGGGACTAGCGGGGGGGCTGAAGAGCTCCTACAATGAGCAGTTCTTC.

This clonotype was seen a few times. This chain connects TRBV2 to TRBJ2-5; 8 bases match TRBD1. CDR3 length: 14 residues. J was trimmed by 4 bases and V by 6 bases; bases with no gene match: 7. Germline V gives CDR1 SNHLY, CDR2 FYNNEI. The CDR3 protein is CASSAGTGAETQYF. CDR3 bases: TGTGCCAGCAGCGCCGGGACAGGTGCAGAGACCCAGTACTTC.

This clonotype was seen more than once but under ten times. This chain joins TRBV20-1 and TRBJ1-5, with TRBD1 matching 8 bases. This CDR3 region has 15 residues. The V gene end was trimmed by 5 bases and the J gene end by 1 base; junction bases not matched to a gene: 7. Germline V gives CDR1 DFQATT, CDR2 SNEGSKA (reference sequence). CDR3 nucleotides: TGCAGTGCTTCCAGGACAGGGAGCAGCAATCAGCCCCAGCATTTT. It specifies CSASRTGSSNQPQHF.

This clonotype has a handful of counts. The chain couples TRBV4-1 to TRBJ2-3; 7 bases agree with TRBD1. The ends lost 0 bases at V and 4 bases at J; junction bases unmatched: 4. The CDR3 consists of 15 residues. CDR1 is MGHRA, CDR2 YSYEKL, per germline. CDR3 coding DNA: TGCGCCAGCAGCCAAGAGGCAAGGGGGCCAGATACGCAGTATTTT. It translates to CASSQEARGPDTQYF.

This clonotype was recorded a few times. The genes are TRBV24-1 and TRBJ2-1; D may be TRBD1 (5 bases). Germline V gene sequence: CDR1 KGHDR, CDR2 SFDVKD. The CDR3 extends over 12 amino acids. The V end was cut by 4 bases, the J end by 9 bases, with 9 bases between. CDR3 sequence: CATSEPGSEQFF. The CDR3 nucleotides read TGTGCCACCAGTGAACCAGGGTCTGAGCAGTTCTTC.

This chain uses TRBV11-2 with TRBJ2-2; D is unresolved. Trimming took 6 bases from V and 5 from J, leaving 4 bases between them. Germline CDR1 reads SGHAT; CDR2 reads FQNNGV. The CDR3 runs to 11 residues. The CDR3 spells CASRETGELFF. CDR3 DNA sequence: TGTGCCAGCAGGGAAACCGGGGAGCTGTTTTTT. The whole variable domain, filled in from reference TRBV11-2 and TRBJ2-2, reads EAGVAQSPRYKIIEKRQSVAFWCNPISGHATLYWYQQILGQGPKLLIQFQNNGVVDDSQLPKDRFSAERLKGVDSTLKIQPAKLEDSAVYLCASRETGELFFGEGSRLTVL.

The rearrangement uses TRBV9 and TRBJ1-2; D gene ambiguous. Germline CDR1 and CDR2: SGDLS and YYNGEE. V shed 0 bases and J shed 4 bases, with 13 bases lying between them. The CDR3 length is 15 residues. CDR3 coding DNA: TGTGCCAGCAGCGTAGGGGTCTTACCCTTCTATGGCTACACCTTC. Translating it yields CASSVGVLPFYGYTF.

Written as DNA, the CDR3 is TGTGCCGGCGGGACCCCAAGCGGCGAGCAGTACTTC. Protein sequence: CAGGTPSGEQYF. The chain recombines TRBV19 with TRBJ2-7, with TRBD2 as a possible D gene (6 bases). The CDR3 has 12 residues. The germline V and J ends were trimmed by 11 bases and 6 bases, with 17 bases remaining between them. The V gene's germline CDR1 is LNHDA and CDR2 SQIVND (reference sequence).

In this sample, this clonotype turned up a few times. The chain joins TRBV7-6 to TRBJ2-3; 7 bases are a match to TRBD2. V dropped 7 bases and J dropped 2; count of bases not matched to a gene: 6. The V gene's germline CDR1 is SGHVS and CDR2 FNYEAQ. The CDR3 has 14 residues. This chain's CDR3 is CASTPGLVTDTQYF. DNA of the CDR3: TGTGCCAGCACCCCCGGACTAGTCACAGATACGCAGTATTTT.

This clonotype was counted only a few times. The CDR3 sequence: CASSLGRPDTDTQYF. CDR3 DNA sequence: TGTGCCAGCAGCCTGGGACGACCCGACACAGATACGCAGTATTTT. The genes are TRBV5-4 and TRBJ2-3; D possibly matches TRBD1 or TRBD2 (5 bases each). The CDR3 consists of 15 residues. Trimming pared 4 bases from V and 2 bases from J, leaving 14 bases between. CDR1 SGHNT and CDR2 YYREEE come from the germline V gene (reference sequence). The whole variable domain, remainder taken from reference TRBV5-4 and TRBJ2-3, is ETGVTQSPTHLIKTRGQQVTLRCSSQSGHNTVSWYQQALGQGPQFIFQYYREEENGRGNFPPRFSGLQFPNYSSELNVNALELDDSALYLCASSLGRPDTDTQYFGPGTRLTVL.